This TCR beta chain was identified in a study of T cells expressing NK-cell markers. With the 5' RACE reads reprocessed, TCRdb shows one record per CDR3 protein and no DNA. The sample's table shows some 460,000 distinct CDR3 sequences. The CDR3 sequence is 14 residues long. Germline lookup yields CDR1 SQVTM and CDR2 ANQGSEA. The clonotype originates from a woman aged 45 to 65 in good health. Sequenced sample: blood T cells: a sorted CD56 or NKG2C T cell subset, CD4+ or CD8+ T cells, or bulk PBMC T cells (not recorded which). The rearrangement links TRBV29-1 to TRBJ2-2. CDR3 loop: CSVVRATNTGELFF.